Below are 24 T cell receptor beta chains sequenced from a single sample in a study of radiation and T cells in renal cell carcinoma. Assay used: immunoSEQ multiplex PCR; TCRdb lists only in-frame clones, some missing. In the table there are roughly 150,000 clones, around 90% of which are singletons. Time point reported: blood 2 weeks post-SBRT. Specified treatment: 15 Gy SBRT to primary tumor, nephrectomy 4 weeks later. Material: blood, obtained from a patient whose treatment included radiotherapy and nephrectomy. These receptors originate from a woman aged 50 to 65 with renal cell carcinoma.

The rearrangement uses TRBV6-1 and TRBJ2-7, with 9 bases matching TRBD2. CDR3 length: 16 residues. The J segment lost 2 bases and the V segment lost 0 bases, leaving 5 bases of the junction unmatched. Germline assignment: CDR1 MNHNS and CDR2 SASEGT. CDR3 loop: CASSEARGGLTYEQYF. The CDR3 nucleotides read TGTGCCAGCAGTGAAGCGCGGGGGGGGCTTACCTACGAGCAGTACTTC.

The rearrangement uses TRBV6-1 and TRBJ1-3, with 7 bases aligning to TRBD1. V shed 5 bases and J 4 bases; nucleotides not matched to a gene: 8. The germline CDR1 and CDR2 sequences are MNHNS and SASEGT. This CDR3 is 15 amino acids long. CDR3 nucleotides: TGTGCCAGCAGTTTTTCCGGGACAGTGGGAAACACCATATATTTT. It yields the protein CASSFSGTVGNTIYF.

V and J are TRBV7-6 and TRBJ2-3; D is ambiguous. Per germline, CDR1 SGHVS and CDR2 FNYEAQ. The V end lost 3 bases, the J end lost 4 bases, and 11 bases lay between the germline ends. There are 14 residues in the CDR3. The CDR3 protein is CASSFFLGADTQYF. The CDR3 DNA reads TGTGCCAGCAGCTTCTTTCTGGGCGCAGATACGCAGTATTTT.

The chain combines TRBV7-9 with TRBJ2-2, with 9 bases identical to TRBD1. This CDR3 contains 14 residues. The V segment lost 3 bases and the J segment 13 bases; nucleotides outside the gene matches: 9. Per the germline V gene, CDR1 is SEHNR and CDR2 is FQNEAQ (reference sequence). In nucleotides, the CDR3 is TGTGCCAGCAGCTTCGTCCCGGGACAGGGTTGGCTGTTTTTT. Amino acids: CASSFVPGQGWLFF. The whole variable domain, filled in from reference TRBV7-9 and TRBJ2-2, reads DTGVSQNPRHKITKRGQNVTFRCDPISEHNRLYWYRQTLGQGPEFLTYFQNEAQLEKSRLLSDRFSAERPKGSFSTLEIQRTEQGDSAMYLCASSFVPGQGWLFFGEGSRLTVL.

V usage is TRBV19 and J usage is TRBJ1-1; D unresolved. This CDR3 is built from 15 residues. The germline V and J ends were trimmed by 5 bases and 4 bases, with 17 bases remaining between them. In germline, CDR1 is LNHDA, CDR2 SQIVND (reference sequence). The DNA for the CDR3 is TGTGCCAGTAGTGCCCGCCGGCCGAGCCCCACTGAAGCTTTCTTT. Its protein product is CASSARRPSPTEAFF. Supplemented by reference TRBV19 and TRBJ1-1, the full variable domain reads DGGITQSPKYLFRKEGQNVTLSCEQNLNHDAMYWYRQDPGQGLRLIYYSQIVNDFQKGDIAEGYSVSREKKESFPLTVTSAQKNPTAFYLCASSARRPSPTEAFFGQGTRLTVV.

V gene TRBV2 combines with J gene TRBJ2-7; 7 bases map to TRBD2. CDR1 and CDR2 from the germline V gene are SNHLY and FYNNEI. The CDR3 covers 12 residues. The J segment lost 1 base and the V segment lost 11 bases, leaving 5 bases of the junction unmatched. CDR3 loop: CAGAGLSYEQYF. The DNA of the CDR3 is TGTGCCGGAGCGGGGCTGTCCTACGAGCAGTACTTC.

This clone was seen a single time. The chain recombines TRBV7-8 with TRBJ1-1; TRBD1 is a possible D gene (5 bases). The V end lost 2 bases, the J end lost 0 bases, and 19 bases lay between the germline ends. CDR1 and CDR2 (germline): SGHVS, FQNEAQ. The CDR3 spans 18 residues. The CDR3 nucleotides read TGTGCCAGCAGCTTACCCAGAATTGGACCGGGACTGAACACTGAAGCTTTCTTT. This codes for CASSLPRIGPGLNTEAFF.

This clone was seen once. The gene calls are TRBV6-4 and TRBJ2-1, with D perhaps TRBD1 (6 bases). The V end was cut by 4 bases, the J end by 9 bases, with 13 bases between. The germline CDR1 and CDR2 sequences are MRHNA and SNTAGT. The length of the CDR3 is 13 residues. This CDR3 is CASSAGDLSEQFF. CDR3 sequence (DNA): TGTGCCAGCAGTGCAGGGGATTTGAGTGAGCAGTTCTTC.

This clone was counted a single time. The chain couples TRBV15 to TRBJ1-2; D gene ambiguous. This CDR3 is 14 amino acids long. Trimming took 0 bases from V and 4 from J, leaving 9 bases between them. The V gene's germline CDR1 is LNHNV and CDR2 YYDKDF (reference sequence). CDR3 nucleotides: TGTGCCACCAGCAGAGACGTCGGAGGCTATGGCTACACCTTC. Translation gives CATSRDVGGYGYTF.

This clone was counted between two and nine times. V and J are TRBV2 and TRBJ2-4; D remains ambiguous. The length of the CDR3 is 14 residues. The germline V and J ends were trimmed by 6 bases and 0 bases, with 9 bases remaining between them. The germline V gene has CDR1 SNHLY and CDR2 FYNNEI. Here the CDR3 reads CASRERLAKNIQYF. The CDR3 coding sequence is TGTGCCAGCAGAGAAAGACTAGCCAAAAACATTCAGTACTTC.

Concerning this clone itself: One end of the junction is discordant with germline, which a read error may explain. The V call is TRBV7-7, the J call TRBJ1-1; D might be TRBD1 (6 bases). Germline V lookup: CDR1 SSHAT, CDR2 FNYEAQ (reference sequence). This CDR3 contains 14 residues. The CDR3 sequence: CASSNGGGPTEAFF. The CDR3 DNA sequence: TGTGCTAGCAGCAATGGCGGGGGCCCCACTGAAGCTTTCTTT.

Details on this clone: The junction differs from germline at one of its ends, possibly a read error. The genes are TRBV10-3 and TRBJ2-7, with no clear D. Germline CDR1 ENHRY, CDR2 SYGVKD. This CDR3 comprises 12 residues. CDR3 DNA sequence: TGTGCCACCTTCGATCCTCGGTTTCAGAGTGTCTTC. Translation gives CATFDPRFQSVF.

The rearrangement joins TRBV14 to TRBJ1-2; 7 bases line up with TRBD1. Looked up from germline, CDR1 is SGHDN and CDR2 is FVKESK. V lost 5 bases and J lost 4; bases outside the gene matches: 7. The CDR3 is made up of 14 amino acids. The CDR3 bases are TGTGCCAGCAGCGTATCAGGGGGGCTCTATGGCTACACCTTC. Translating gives CASSVSGGLYGYTF. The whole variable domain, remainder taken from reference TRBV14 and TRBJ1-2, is EAGVTQFPSHSVIEKGQTVTLRCDPISGHDNLYWYRRVMGKEIKFLLHFVKESKQDESGMPNNRFLAERTGGTYSTLKVQPAELEDSGVYFCASSVSGGLYGYTFGSGTRLTVV.

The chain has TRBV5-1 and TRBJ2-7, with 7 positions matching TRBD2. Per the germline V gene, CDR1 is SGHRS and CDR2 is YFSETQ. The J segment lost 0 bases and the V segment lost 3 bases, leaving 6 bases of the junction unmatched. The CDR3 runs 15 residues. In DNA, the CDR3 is TGCGCCAGCAGCTCTCAAGCTAGCGGCTCCTACGAGCAGTACTTC. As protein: CASSSQASGSYEQYF.

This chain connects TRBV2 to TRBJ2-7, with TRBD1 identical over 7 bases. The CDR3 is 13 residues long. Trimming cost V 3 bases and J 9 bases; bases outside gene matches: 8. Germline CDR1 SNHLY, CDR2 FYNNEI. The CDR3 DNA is TGTGCCAGCAGTGAGTCCGGGACAGTGGCGCAGTACTTC. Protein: CASSESGTVAQYF. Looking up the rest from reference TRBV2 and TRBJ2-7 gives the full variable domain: EPEVTQTPSHQVTQMGQEVILRCVPISNHLYFYWYRQILGQKVEFLVSFYNNEISEKSEIFDDQFSVERPDGSNFTLKIRSTKLEDSAMYFCASSESGTVAQYFGPGTRLTVT.

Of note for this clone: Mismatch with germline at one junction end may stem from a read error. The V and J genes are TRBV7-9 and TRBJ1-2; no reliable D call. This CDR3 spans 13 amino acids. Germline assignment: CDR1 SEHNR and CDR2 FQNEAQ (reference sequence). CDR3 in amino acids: CASSFEAYYGYIF. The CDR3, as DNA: TGTGCCAGCAGCTTCGAGGCATACTATGGCTACATCTTC.

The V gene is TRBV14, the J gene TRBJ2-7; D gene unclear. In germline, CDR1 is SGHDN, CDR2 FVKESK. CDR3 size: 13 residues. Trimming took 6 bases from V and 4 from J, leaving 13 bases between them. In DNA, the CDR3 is TGTGCCAGCAGACACGGCGAAGGGTACGAGCAGTACTTC. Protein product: CASRHGEGYEQYF.

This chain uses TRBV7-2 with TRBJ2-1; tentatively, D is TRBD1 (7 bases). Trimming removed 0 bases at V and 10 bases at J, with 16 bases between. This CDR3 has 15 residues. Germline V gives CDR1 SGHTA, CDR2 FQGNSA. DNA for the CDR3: TGTGCCAGCAGCTTAGCCGGGACAGCGGCGGGGGAGCAGTTCTTC. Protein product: CASSLAGTAAGEQFF. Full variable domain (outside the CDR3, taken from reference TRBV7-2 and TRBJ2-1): GAGVSQSPSNKVTEKGKDVELRCDPISGHTALYWYRQSLGQGLEFLIYFQGNSAPDKSGLPSDRFSAERTGGSVSTLTIQRTQQEDSAVYLCASSLAGTAAGEQFFGPGTRLTVL.

CDR3: CASSAGWGGPNQPQHF. Written as DNA, the CDR3 is TGTGCCAGCAGCGCCGGGTGGGGGGGCCCCAATCAGCCCCAGCATTTT. The chain employs TRBV9 and TRBJ1-5, with a weak D call TRBD1 (6 bases). The CDR3 contains 16 residues. V lost 3 bases and J 3 bases, leaving 16 bases between the germline ends. Germline CDR1 reads SGDLS; CDR2 reads YYNGEE.

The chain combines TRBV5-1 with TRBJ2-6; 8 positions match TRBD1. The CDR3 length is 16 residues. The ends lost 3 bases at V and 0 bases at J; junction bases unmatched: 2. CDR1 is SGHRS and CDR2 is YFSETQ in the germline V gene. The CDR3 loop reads CASSWTGNSGANVLTF. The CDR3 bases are TGCGCCAGCAGCTGGACAGGGAACTCTGGGGCCAACGTCCTGACTTTC.

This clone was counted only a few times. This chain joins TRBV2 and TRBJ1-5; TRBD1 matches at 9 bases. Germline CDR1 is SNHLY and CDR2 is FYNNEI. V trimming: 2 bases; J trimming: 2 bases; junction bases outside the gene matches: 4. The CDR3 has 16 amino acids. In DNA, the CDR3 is TGTGCCAGCAGTGAAAACAGGGGGCTAGGCAATCAGCCCCAGCATTTT. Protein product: CASSENRGLGNQPQHF. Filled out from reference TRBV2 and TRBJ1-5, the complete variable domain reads EPEVTQTPSHQVTQMGQEVILRCVPISNHLYFYWYRQILGQKVEFLVSFYNNEISEKSEIFDDQFSVERPDGSNFTLKIRSTKLEDSAMYFCASSENRGLGNQPQHFGDGTRLSIL.

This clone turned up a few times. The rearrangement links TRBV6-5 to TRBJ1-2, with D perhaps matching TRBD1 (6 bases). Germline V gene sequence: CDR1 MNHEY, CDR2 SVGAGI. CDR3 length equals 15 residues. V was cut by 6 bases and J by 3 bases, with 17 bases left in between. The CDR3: CASRPGVSRDYGYTF. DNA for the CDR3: TGTGCCAGCAGGCCAGGGGTTTCCCGGGACTATGGCTACACCTTC.

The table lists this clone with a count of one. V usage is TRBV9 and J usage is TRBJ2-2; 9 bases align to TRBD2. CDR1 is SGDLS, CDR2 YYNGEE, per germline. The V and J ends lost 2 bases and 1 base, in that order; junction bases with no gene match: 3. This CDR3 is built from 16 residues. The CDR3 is CASSVASGVNTGELFF. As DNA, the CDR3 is TGTGCCAGCAGCGTGGCTAGCGGGGTGAACACCGGGGAGCTGTTTTTT.

The CDR3 loop reads CARSNIHSGSAIPQDEQFF. The DNA of the CDR3 is TGTGCCAGAAGCAACATACACTCGGGGAGCGCTATCCCCCAGGATGAGCAGTTCTTC. The V and J genes are TRBV5-3 and TRBJ2-1; TRBD2 is a possible D gene (5 bases). TRBV5-3 is an open reading frame, and its role is uncertain. CDR3 length: 19 amino acids. The V end lost 4 bases, the J end lost 8 bases, and 31 bases lay between the germline ends.